The rows below give T cell receptor beta chains drawn from one sample of a study of beta chain features in type 1 diabetes. The data were produced by immunoSEQ multiplex PCR, yet TCRdb's version contains in-frame clones alone and is incomplete. The data show 200,000 to 300,000 clones, about 26% seen once. Sequences were obtained from central memory CD4+ T cells from blood. The origin of the receptors is a man aged 25 to 40 in good health. Both conserved end residues are part of each CDR3. Each record gives: CDR3 DNA, CDR3 protein, clone size, J gene, V gene, D gene. The D gene is left open where the match is weak. Only some rows state a clone size, as once, few, many or a class for expanded clones.

DNA: TGTGCCAGTAGTATGAAGGCAGTCGGGAGCTACGAGCAGTACTTC
CDR3: CASSMKAVGSYEQYF
size: NA
J: TRBJ2-7
V: TRBV19
D: NA

DNA: TGCGCCAGCAGCACCGCTCCTAGCGGCCGCACAGATACGCAGTATTTT
CDR3: CASSTAPSGRTDTQYF
size: NA
J: TRBJ2-3
V: TRBV5-1
D: TRBD2

DNA: TGTGCCAGCAGCCGGACGGTGACCTACACCGGGGAGCTGTTTTTT
CDR3: CASSRTVTYTGELFF
size: NA
J: TRBJ2-2
V: TRBV14
D: NA

DNA: TGTGCCAGCAGTCGCCCTGGGACAGGGAGCAATGAGCAGTTCTTC
CDR3: CASSRPGTGSNEQFF
size: few
J: TRBJ2-1
V: TRBV6-6
D: TRBD1

DNA: TGTGCCAGCAGCTTCGGACCGAGCACAGATACGCAGTATTTT
CDR3: CASSFGPSTDTQYF
size: NA
J: TRBJ2-3
V: TRBV7-9
D: NA

DNA: TGTGCCTGGAGTGGAGGGGCAGGTCTCCAAGAGACCCAGTACTTC
CDR3: CAWSGGAGLQETQYF
size: NA
J: TRBJ2-5
V: TRBV30
D: NA

DNA: TGTGCCTGGAGTGTACCAGGAGGAGGCTACACCTTC
CDR3: CAWSVPGGGYTF
size: few
J: TRBJ1-2
V: TRBV30
D: NA

DNA: TGTGCCAGTAGCCCTGCTCAGGCCTACAATGAGCAGTTCTTC
CDR3: CASSPAQAYNEQFF
size: NA
J: TRBJ2-1
V: TRBV19
D: NA

DNA: TGTGCCAGCAGGGGACAGGGTGCTGTCTACGAGCAGTACTTC
CDR3: CASRGQGAVYEQYF
size: NA
J: TRBJ2-7
V: TRBV2
D: TRBD1

DNA: TGTGCCAGCAGTTCAAAAACTAGCGGGAGGGTATACGAGCAGTACTTC
CDR3: CASSSKTSGRVYEQYF
size: few
J: TRBJ2-7
V: TRBV27
D: TRBD2

DNA: TGCGCCAGCAGAGGAATGGACACAGATACGCAGTATTTT
CDR3: CASRGMDTDTQYF
size: few
J: TRBJ2-3
V: TRBV5-1
D: NA

DNA: TGTGCCAGCCGAACTGGGGGACAGGGTTACTTC
CDR3: CASRTGGQGYF
size: NA
J: TRBJ2-7
V: TRBV28
D: TRBD1

DNA: TGTGCCTGGAGTATAGGGCCTGGAGGGGAGCAGTACTTC
CDR3: CAWSIGPGGEQYF
size: few
J: TRBJ2-7
V: TRBV30
D: NA

DNA: TGTGCCAGCAGTTACTCAGGAGAGCAGTACTTC
CDR3: CASSYSGEQYF
size: NA
J: TRBJ2-7
V: TRBV6-5
D: NA

DNA: TGTGCCAGCAGCCCCAGTGAGACAGGGGAGCTCTCTGGGGCCAACGTCCTGACTTTC
CDR3: CASSPSETGELSGANVLTF
size: NA
J: TRBJ2-6
V: TRBV14
D: TRBD1

DNA: TGTGCCAGCAGCGTCACGGGGTGGGATTCACCCCTCCACTTT
CDR3: CASSVTGWDSPLHF
size: many
J: TRBJ1-6
V: TRBV9
D: NA

DNA: TGCAGCGGAAATCAGGGTTACATTCAGTACTTC
CDR3: CSGNQGYIQYF
size: NA
J: TRBJ2-4
V: TRBV29-1
D: NA

DNA: TGTGCCAGCTCGCTTCTAGCGGGAGGGCCGAGCACAGATACGCAGTATTTT
CDR3: CASSLLAGGPSTDTQYF
size: NA
J: TRBJ2-3
V: TRBV18
D: TRBD2

DNA: TGTGCCCTGGCGGCCTCGAACCCCGGGGAGCTGTTTTTT
CDR3: CALAASNPGELFF
size: few
J: TRBJ2-2
V: TRBV30
D: NA

DNA: TGTGCCATCAGTGGGACAGGGGACAATGAGCAGTTCTTC
CDR3: CAISGTGDNEQFF
size: many
J: TRBJ2-1
V: TRBV10-3
D: TRBD1

DNA: TGTGCCAGCAACCTAGGAGACACCGGGGAGCTGTTTTTT
CDR3: CASNLGDTGELFF
size: many
J: TRBJ2-2
V: TRBV6-6
D: NA

DNA: TGCAGCTCGGGACAGGGCCTTGGTGCAGATACGCAGTATTTT
CDR3: CSSGQGLGADTQYF
size: few
J: TRBJ2-3
V: TRBV29-1
D: TRBD1

DNA: TGTGCCAGCATTGGCAGAACCCCCTCCTACGAGCAGTACTTC
CDR3: CASIGRTPSYEQYF
size: NA
J: TRBJ2-7
V: TRBV28
D: NA

DNA: TGCAGCGCAGGGTACACCGGGGAGCTGTTTTTT
CDR3: CSAGYTGELFF
size: few
J: TRBJ2-2
V: TRBV20-1
D: NA

DNA: TGCAGCGTTGACCGGGAGGCCGGGGAAGAGCAGTTCTTC
CDR3: CSVDREAGEEQFF
size: NA
J: TRBJ2-1
V: TRBV29-1
D: TRBD2

DNA: TGTGCCAGCTCTCCCGGACAGGGTGGCGCAGATACGCAGTATTTT
CDR3: CASSPGQGGADTQYF
size: few
J: TRBJ2-3
V: TRBV18
D: TRBD1

DNA: TGCAGTGCCTCGTCGGTAACTGAAGCTTTCTTT
CDR3: CSASSVTEAFF
size: NA
J: TRBJ1-1
V: TRBV20-1
D: NA

DNA: TGCGCCAGCAGTCGCCTGTTTTATCAGCCCCAGCATTTT
CDR3: CASSRLFYQPQHF
size: few
J: TRBJ1-5
V: TRBV23-1
D: NA

DNA: TGCGCCAGCAGCCCGGACCCGAGCAATCAGCCCCAGCATTTT
CDR3: CASSPDPSNQPQHF
size: few
J: TRBJ1-5
V: TRBV5-1
D: NA

DNA: TGTGCCAGCATCTCCGCACCGACTCAGAGCTCCTACGAGCAGTACTTC
CDR3: CASISAPTQSSYEQYF
size: NA
J: TRBJ2-7
V: TRBV7-9
D: NA

DNA: TGTGCCAGCAGTTTTGACTCCGGTGGTGACAATGAGCAGTTCTTC
CDR3: CASSFDSGGDNEQFF
size: NA
J: TRBJ2-1
V: TRBV5-6
D: NA

DNA: TGTGCCAGCAGTGCACAGGGGGCGCATACTGAAGCTTTCTTT
CDR3: CASSAQGAHTEAFF
size: NA
J: TRBJ1-1
V: TRBV6-5
D: TRBD1

DNA: TGTGCCAGCAGCTTGCGTCTCGTTAAAGCCCAGTACTTC
CDR3: CASSLRLVKAQYF
size: NA
J: TRBJ2-5
V: TRBV5-6
D: NA

DNA: TGTGCCAGCAGCTTACGCCAGTTGAACACTGAAGCTTTCTTT
CDR3: CASSLRQLNTEAFF
size: NA
J: TRBJ1-1
V: TRBV7-2
D: NA

DNA: TGTGCCAGCAGTCGACCCGGGACTAGCGGTCCACGGAACACCGGGGAGCTGTTTTTT
CDR3: CASSRPGTSGPRNTGELFF
size: NA
J: TRBJ2-2
V: TRBV5-4
D: TRBD2

DNA: TGTGCCTGGAGTGAGGGACAGGGGGCGGTGAGTCAGCCCCAGCATTTT
CDR3: CAWSEGQGAVSQPQHF
size: many
J: TRBJ1-5
V: TRBV30
D: TRBD1

DNA: TGTGCCAGCAGTGAGCCGGGACCCTCGGGCTATGGCTACACCTTC
CDR3: CASSEPGPSGYGYTF
size: NA
J: TRBJ1-2
V: TRBV25-1
D: NA

DNA: TGTGCCTGGAGCCGGACTAGCGGGGAGCTGTTTTTT
CDR3: CAWSRTSGELFF
size: NA
J: TRBJ2-2
V: TRBV30
D: TRBD2

DNA: TGTGCCAGCAGCGCTCTAGCGGGAGGGGGGCGGGAGCAGTTCTTC
CDR3: CASSALAGGGREQFF
size: few
J: TRBJ2-1
V: TRBV5-6
D: TRBD2

DNA: TGTGCCAGCAGCCGGGACTGGGGCTCCTACGAGCAGTACTTC
CDR3: CASSRDWGSYEQYF
size: NA
J: TRBJ2-7
V: TRBV2
D: NA

DNA: TGTGCCAGCAGCCCGGGGGATCGGGAGACCCAGTACTTC
CDR3: CASSPGDRETQYF
size: NA
J: TRBJ2-5
V: TRBV5-4
D: NA

DNA: TGTGCCAGCAGCTTTAGCGGGGGGCCAACCACAGATACGCAGTATTTT
CDR3: CASSFSGGPTTDTQYF
size: NA
J: TRBJ2-3
V: TRBV7-2
D: TRBD2

DNA: TGTGCCACCAGCAGAGCCATGAGCGCGGCGAATGAGCAGTTCTTC
CDR3: CATSRAMSAANEQFF
size: few
J: TRBJ2-1
V: TRBV15
D: NA

DNA: TGTGCCAGCAGCACCGGACAGGGTTTTTCCGCTTTCTTT
CDR3: CASSTGQGFSAFF
size: few
J: TRBJ1-1
V: TRBV7-8
D: TRBD1

DNA: TGTGCCAGCTCACCATCAGGGAATGAGCAGTTCTTC
CDR3: CASSPSGNEQFF
size: few
J: TRBJ2-1
V: TRBV18
D: NA

DNA: TGCGCCAGCAGCCCTTCGGGAGGATCAGAGACCCAGTACTTC
CDR3: CASSPSGGSETQYF
size: few
J: TRBJ2-5
V: TRBV5-1
D: TRBD2

DNA: TGCAGCGTTATGGGACCGGGGGTAGGCGAGCAGTACTTC
CDR3: CSVMGPGVGEQYF
size: few
J: TRBJ2-7
V: TRBV29-1
D: NA

DNA: TGTGCCAGCAGTGAATTGGGGGGGATATCAGATACGCAGTATTTT
CDR3: CASSELGGISDTQYF
size: few
J: TRBJ2-3
V: TRBV2
D: TRBD2

DNA: TGTGCCAGCAGCTTGGTAGCTTCGCCGACAGGGGGTTTGGATGAGCAGTTCTTC
CDR3: CASSLVASPTGGLDEQFF
size: NA
J: TRBJ2-1
V: TRBV5-6
D: TRBD1

DNA: TGTGCCAGCAGTCAGGGACTAGCGGGAGGGAGCGAGCAGTACTTC
CDR3: CASSQGLAGGSEQYF
size: once
J: TRBJ2-7
V: TRBV28
D: TRBD2

DNA: TGTGCCAGCAGCTTAAAATGGGGGACAGATACGCAGTATTTT
CDR3: CASSLKWGTDTQYF
size: NA
J: TRBJ2-3
V: TRBV11-2
D: NA

DNA: TGTGCCTGGACAGGCCTTACAAACGTCCTGACTTTC
CDR3: CAWTGLTNVLTF
size: few
J: TRBJ2-6
V: TRBV30
D: NA

DNA: TGTGCCAGCAGCCCCCGGGAGGGATCCACTGAAGCTTTCTTT
CDR3: CASSPREGSTEAFF
size: NA
J: TRBJ1-1
V: TRBV7-8
D: NA

DNA: TGTGCCAGCAGCTCCGTAATGGGAGGAATTGGGGAGCTGTTTTTT
CDR3: CASSSVMGGIGELFF
size: NA
J: TRBJ2-2
V: TRBV9
D: NA

DNA: TGTGCCAGCTCACCATCTGGGGGAGAGCGCGAGCAGTACTTC
CDR3: CASSPSGGEREQYF
size: NA
J: TRBJ2-7
V: TRBV18
D: NA

DNA: TGTGCCAGCAGCTACCACAGGGATACGCAGTATTTT
CDR3: CASSYHRDTQYF
size: NA
J: TRBJ2-3
V: TRBV7-2
D: NA

DNA: TGTGCGGGGAGGGGCACAGCCTACGAGCAGTACTTC
CDR3: CAGRGTAYEQYF
size: few
J: TRBJ2-7
V: TRBV2
D: TRBD2

DNA: TGTGCCAGCAGCCCTGAGAGGGCAGCCAATAATGAGCAGTTCTTC
CDR3: CASSPERAANNEQFF
size: few
J: TRBJ2-1
V: TRBV2
D: NA

DNA: TGTGCCAGCAGCCTTACCAAAGGGGATTCACCCCTCCACTTT
CDR3: CASSLTKGDSPLHF
size: many
J: TRBJ1-6
V: TRBV6-5
D: NA

DNA: TGCGCCAGCAGTCCCCACAGTGGGGGAAGATACAATGAGCAGTTCTTC
CDR3: CASSPHSGGRYNEQFF
size: many
J: TRBJ2-1
V: TRBV23-1
D: NA